Given below is one TCR beta chain in context. Its antigen is unknown. Treatment in this sample: some 20 received Ad26.COV2.S at low or high dose, single or two shots; 5 received placebo; per-sample allocation not given. Day 63 after the first vaccine or placebo injection was the time point for sampling. Boston hosted the donor, who was an adult aged 18-55 years. Germline V lookup: CDR1 SGHAT, CDR2 FQNNGV. This CDR3 comprises 13 residues. Trimming removed 5 bases at V and 3 bases at J, with 10 bases between. TCRdb's copy holds only in-frame clones and misses some; the assay was immunoSEQ multiplex PCR. This table has approximately 450,000 clones, around nine tenths appearing once. These data come from a study of Ad26.COV2.S vaccination and SARS-CoV-2 variants. Study-wide findings and caveats: Placebo recipients had lower spike-specific TCR breadth than vaccine recipients. Using TCR breadth and depth analyses may have led to underestimated total T cell responses. Vaccine and placebo recipients had similar non-spike TCR breadth.

Sequences were derived from peripheral blood, sampled in a trial of Ad26.COV2.S vaccine versus placebo. V is TRBV11-2 and J is TRBJ1-1, with a possible D match to TRBD1 (6 bases). This sequence was found in a person between 18 and 65 years old who received the Ad26.COV2.S COVID-19 vaccine or a placebo. The CDR3 is CASSPTGYTEAFF. DNA of the CDR3: TGTGCCAGCAGCCCCACAGGGTACACTGAAGCTTTCTTT.